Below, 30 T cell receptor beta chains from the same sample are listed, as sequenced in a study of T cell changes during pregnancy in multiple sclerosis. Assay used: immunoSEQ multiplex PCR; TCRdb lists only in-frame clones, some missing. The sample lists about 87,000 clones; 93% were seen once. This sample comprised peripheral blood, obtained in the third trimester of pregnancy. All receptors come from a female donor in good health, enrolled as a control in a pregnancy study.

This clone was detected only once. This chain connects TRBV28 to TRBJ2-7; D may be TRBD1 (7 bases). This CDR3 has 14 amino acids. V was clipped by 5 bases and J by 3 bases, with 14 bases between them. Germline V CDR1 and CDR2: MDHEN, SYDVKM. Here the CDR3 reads CASSTRQGGYEQYF. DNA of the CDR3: TGTGCCAGCAGTACTCGACAGGGAGGCTACGAGCAGTACTTC.

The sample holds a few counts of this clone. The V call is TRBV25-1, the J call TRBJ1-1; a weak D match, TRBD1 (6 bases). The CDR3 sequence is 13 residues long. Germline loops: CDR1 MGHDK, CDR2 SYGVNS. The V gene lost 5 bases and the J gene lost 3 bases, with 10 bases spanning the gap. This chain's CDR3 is CASSPGADTEAFF. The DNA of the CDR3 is TGTGCCAGCAGTCCAGGGGCGGACACTGAAGCTTTCTTT.

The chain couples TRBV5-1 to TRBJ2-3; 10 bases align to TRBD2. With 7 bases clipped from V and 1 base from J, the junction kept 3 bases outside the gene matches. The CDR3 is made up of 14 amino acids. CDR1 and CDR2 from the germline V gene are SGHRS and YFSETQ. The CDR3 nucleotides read TGCGCCAGCTGCACTAGCGGGGGCACAGATACGCAGTATTTT. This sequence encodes CASCTSGGTDTQYF.

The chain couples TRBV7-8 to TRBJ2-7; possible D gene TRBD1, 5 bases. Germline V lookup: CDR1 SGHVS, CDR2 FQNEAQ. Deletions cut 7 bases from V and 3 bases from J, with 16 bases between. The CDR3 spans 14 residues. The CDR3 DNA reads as TGTGCCAGCACCTCGGCAGGGCGCCTCTACGAGCAGTACTTC. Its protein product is CASTSAGRLYEQYF.

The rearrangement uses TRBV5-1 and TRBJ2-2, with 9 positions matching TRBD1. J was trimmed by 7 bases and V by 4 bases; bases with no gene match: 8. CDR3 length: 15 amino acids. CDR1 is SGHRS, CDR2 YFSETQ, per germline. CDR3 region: CASSDLQGAIGELFF. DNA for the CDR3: TGCGCCAGCAGCGATTTACAGGGGGCGATCGGGGAGCTGTTTTTT.

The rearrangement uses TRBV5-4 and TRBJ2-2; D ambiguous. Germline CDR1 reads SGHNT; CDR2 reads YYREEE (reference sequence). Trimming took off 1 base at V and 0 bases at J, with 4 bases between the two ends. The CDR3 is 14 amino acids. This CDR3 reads CASSLITNTGELFF. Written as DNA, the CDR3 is TGTGCCAGCAGCTTGATTACGAACACCGGGGAGCTGTTTTTT.

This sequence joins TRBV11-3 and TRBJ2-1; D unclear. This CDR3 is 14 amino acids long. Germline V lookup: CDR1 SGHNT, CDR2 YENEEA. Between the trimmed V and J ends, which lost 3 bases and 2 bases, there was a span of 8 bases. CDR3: CASSFGLTYNEQFF. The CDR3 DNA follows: TGTGCCAGCAGCTTCGGGTTAACCTACAATGAGCAGTTCTTC.

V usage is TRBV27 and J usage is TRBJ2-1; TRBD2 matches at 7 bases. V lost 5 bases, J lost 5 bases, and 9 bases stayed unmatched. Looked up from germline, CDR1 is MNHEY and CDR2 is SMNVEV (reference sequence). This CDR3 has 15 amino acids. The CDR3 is CASSQRDPTDNEQFF. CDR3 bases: TGTGCCAGCAGTCAGCGGGACCCCACTGACAATGAGCAGTTCTTC.

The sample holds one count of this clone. CDR3 nucleotide sequence: TGCGCCAGCAGCTGGACTAGCAGCTACGAGCAGTACTTC. It is translated as CASSWTSSYEQYF. V usage is TRBV5-1 and J usage is TRBJ2-7, with 8 bases fitting TRBD2. CDR1 is SGHRS, CDR2 YFSETQ, per germline. The length of the CDR3 is 13 residues. The V segment lost 3 bases and the J segment 3 bases; nucleotides outside the gene matches: 2. The variable domain in full, completed from reference TRBV5-1 and TRBJ2-7, reads KAGVTQTPRYLIKTRGQQVTLSCSPISGHRSVSWYQQTPGQGLQFLFEYFSETQRNKGNFPGRFSGRQFSNSRSEMNVSTLELGDSALYLCASSWTSSYEQYFGPGTRLTVT.

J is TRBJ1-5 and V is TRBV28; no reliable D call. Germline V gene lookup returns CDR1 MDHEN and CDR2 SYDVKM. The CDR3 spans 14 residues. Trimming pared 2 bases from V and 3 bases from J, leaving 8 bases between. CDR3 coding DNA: TGTGCCAGCAGTTTAGACAAATTCAATCAGCCCCAGCATTTT. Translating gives CASSLDKFNQPQHF.

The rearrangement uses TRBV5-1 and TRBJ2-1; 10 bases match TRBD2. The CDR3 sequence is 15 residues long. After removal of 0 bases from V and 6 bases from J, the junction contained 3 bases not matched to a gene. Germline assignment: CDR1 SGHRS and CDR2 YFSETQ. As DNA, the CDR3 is TGCGCCAGCAGCTTGGGGACTAGCGGTTCCAATGAGCAGTTCTTC. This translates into CASSLGTSGSNEQFF.

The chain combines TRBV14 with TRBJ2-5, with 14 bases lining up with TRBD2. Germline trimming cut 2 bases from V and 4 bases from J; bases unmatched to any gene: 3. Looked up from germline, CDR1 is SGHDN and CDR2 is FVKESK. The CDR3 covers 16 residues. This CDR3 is CASSQPGLAGGETQYF. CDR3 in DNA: TGTGCCAGCAGCCAACCCGGACTAGCGGGAGGAGAGACCCAGTACTTC. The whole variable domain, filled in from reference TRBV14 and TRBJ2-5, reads EAGVTQFPSHSVIEKGQTVTLRCDPISGHDNLYWYRRVMGKEIKFLLHFVKESKQDESGMPNNRFLAERTGGTYSTLKVQPAELEDSGVYFCASSQPGLAGGETQYFGPGTRLLVL.

The CDR3 nucleotides read TGTGCCAGCAGCTTAGGTTTCCGAGAGACCCAGTACTTC. Translated: CASSLGFRETQYF. The gene calls are TRBV11-2 and TRBJ2-5; D gene ambiguous. Trimming took 1 base from V and 4 from J, leaving 7 bases between them. The germline V gene has CDR1 SGHAT and CDR2 FQNNGV. The CDR3 length is 13 residues.

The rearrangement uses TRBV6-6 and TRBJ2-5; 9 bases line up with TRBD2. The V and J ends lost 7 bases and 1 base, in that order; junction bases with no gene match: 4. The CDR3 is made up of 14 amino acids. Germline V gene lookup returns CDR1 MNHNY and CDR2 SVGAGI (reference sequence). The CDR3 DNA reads TGTGCCAGCAAAAAGACTAGCGGCCAAGAGACCCAGTACTTC. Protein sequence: CASKKTSGQETQYF.

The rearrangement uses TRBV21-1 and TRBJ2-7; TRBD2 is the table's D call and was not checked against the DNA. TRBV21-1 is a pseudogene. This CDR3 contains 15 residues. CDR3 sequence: CASNLTHSGSYEQYF. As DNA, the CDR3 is TGTGCCAGCAACCTCACCCATAGCGGCTCCTACGAGCAGTACTTC.

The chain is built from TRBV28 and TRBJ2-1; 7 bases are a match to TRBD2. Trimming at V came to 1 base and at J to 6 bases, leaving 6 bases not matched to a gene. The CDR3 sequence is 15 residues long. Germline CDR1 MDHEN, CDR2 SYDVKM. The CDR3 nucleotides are TGTGCCAGCAGTTTATTAGTGGGAGGGCTCAATGAGCAGTTCTTC. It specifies CASSLLVGGLNEQFF. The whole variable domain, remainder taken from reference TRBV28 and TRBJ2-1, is DVKVTQSSRYLVKRTGEKVFLECVQDMDHENMFWYRQDPGLGLRLIYFSYDVKMKEKGDIPEGYSVSREKKERFSLILESASTNQTSMYLCASSLLVGGLNEQFFGPGTRLTVL.

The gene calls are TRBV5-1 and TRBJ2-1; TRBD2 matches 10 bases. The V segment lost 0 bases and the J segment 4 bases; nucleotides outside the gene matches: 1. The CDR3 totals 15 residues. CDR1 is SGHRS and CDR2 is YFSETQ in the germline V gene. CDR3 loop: CASSLELAGYNEQFF. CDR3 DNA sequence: TGCGCCAGCAGCTTGGAACTAGCGGGGTACAATGAGCAGTTCTTC.

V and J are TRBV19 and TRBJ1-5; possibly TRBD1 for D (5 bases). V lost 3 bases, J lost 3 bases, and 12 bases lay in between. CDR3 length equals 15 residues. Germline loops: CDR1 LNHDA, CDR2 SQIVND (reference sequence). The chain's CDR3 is CASSIWQGINQPQHF. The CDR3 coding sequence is TGTGCCAGTAGTATCTGGCAGGGTATCAATCAGCCCCAGCATTTT.

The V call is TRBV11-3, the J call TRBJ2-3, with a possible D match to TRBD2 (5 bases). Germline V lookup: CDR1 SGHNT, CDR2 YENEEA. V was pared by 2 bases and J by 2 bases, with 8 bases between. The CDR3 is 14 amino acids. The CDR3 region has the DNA TGTGCCAGCAGCTTAACTGGACTCACAGATACGCAGTATTTT. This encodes CASSLTGLTDTQYF.

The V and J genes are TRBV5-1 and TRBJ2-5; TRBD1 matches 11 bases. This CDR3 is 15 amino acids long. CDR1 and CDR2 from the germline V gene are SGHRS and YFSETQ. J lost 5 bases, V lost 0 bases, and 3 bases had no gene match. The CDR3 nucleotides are TGCGCCAGCAGCTTGGGGACAGGGGGCGGGGAGACCCAGTACTTC. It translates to CASSLGTGGGETQYF. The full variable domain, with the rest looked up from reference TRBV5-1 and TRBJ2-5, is KAGVTQTPRYLIKTRGQQVTLSCSPISGHRSVSWYQQTPGQGLQFLFEYFSETQRNKGNFPGRFSGRQFSNSRSEMNVSTLELGDSALYLCASSLGTGGGETQYFGPGTRLLVL.

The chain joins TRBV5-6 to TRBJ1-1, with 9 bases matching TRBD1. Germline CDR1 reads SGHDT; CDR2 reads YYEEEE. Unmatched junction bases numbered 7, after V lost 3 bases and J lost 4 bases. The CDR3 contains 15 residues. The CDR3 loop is CASSSGTGQSTEAFF. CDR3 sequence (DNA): TGTGCCAGCAGCTCCGGGACAGGGCAAAGCACTGAAGCTTTCTTT.

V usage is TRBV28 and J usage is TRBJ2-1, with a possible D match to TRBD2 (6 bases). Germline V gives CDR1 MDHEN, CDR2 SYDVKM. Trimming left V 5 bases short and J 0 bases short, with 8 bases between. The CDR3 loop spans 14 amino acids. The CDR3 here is CASSGGASYNEQFF. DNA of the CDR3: TGTGCCAGCAGTGGCGGGGCCTCCTACAATGAGCAGTTCTTC.

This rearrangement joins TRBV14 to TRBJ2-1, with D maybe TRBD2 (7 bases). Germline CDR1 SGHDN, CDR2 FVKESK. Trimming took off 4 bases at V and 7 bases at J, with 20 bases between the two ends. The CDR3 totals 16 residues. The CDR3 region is CASSRKMGGGGNEQFF. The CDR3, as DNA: TGTGCCAGCAGCCGAAAGATGGGGGGAGGGGGTAATGAGCAGTTCTTC.

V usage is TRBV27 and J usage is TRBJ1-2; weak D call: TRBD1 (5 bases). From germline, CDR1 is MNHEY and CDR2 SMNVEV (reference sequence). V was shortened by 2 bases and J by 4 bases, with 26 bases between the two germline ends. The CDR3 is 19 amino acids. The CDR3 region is CASSLISRSAFTGSYGYTF. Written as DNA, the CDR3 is TGTGCCAGCAGTTTAATTTCTAGGAGCGCCTTCACAGGATCCTATGGCTACACCTTC.

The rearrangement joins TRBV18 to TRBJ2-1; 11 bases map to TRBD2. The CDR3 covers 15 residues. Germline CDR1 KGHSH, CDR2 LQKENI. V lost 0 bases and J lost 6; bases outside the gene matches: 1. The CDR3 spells CASSPPSGRGNEQFF. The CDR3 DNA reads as TGTGCCAGCTCACCACCTAGCGGGAGGGGCAATGAGCAGTTCTTC.

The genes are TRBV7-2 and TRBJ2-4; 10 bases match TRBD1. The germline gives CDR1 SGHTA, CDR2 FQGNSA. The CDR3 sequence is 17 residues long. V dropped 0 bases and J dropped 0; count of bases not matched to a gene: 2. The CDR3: CASSLAGTGVAKNIQYF. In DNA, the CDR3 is TGTGCCAGCAGCTTAGCCGGGACAGGGGTAGCCAAAAACATTCAGTACTTC.

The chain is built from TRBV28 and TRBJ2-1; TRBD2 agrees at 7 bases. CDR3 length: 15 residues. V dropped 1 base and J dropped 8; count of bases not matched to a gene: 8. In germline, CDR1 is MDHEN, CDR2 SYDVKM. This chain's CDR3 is CASSLYGRSLYEQFF. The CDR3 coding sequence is TGTGCCAGCAGTTTATACGGGAGGTCCTTATATGAGCAGTTCTTC. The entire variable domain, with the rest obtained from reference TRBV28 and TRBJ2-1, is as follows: DVKVTQSSRYLVKRTGEKVFLECVQDMDHENMFWYRQDPGLGLRLIYFSYDVKMKEKGDIPEGYSVSREKKERFSLILESASTNQTSMYLCASSLYGRSLYEQFFGPGTRLTVL.

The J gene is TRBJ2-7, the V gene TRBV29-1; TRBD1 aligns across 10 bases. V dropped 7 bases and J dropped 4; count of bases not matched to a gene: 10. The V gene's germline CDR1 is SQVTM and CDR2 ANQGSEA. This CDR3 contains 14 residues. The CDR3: CSARLSGQGYEQYF. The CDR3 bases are TGCAGCGCCAGACTCTCGGGACAGGGGTACGAGCAGTACTTC.

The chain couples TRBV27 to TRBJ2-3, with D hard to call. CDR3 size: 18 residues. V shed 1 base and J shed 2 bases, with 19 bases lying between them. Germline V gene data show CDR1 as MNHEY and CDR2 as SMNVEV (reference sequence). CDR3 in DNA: TGTGCCAGCAGTTTATTACCGCGGTCGTTCGCCGCCACAGATACGCAGTATTTT. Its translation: CASSLLPRSFAATDTQYF.

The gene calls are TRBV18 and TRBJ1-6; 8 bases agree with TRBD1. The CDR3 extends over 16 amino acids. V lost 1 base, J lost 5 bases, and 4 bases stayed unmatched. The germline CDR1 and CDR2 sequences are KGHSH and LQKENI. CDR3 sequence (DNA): TGTGCCAGCTCACCACGGGGACAGGCGAATAATTCACCCCTCCACTTT. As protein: CASSPRGQANNSPLHF.